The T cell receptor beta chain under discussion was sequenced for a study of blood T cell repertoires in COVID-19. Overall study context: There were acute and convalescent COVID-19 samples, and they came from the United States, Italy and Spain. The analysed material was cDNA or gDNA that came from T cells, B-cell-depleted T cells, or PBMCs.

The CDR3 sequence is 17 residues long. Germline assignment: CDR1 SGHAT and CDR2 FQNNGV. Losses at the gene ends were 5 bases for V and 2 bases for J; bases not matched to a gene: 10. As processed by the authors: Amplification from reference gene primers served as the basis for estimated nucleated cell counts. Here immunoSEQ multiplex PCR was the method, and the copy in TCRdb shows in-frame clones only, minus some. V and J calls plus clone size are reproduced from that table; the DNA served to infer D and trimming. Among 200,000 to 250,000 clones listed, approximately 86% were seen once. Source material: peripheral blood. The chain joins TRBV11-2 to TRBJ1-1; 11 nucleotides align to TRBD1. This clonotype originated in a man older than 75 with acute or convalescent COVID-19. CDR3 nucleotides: TGTGCCAGCAGCACCCGGGACAGGGGGAGTAGAAACACTGAAGCTTTCTTT. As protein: CASSTRDRGSRNTEAFF.